The 13 T cell receptor beta chains below come from one sample, sequenced in a study of blood T cell repertoires in COVID-19. Libraries were prepared by immunoSEQ multiplex PCR; TCRdb keeps only in-frame clonotypes and omits some of them. The sample lists some 120,000 clones, roughly 85% occurring once. The sequenced material came from peripheral blood. The source of these receptors is a human donor in a cohort sampled during active COVID-19.

The gene calls are TRBV19 and TRBJ2-5, with TRBD1 matching 8 bases. Per germline, CDR1 LNHDA and CDR2 SQIVND (reference sequence). This CDR3 has 16 amino acids. V shed 3 bases, J shed 4 bases, and the junction held 10 bases outside the gene matches. The CDR3 DNA reads TGTGCCAGTAGTATGGCCCCCGGCAGGGGGCCAGAGACCCAGTACTTC. Amino acids: CASSMAPGRGPETQYF.

V gene TRBV18 combines with J gene TRBJ1-4; D uncertain. Germline V gives CDR1 KGHSH, CDR2 LQKENI. V lost 0 bases to trimming and J lost 7 bases, with 9 bases between them. CDR3 size: 14 residues. CDR3 bases: TGTGCCAGCTCACCACCGGCGGTTCGTGAAAAACTGTTTTTT. It yields the protein CASSPPAVREKLFF.

This clone appeared a few times. The chain is built from TRBV28 and TRBJ1-2, with D possibly being TRBD1 (5 bases). The CDR3 runs to 12 residues. V shed 1 base and J shed 6 bases, with 6 bases lying between them. CDR1 MDHEN and CDR2 SYDVKM come from the germline V gene. Written as DNA, the CDR3 is TGTGCCAGCAGTTTATTACAGGATGGCTACACCTTC. Translated: CASSLLQDGYTF.

This rearrangement joins TRBV6-6 to TRBJ1-5; D is uncertain. Trimming removed 7 bases at V and 0 bases at J, with 7 bases between. This CDR3 spans 13 amino acids. Per the germline V gene, CDR1 is MNHNY and CDR2 is SVGAGI (reference sequence). The CDR3 reads CASNPYSNQPQHF. The DNA of the CDR3 is TGTGCCAGCAACCCCTATAGCAATCAGCCCCAGCATTTT.

This clone was seen more than once but under ten times. The rearrangement links TRBV11-3 to TRBJ2-1, with 8 bases lining up with TRBD2. The V gene end was trimmed by 2 bases and the J gene end by 6 bases; junction bases not matched to a gene: 6. CDR1 and CDR2 (germline): SGHNT, YENEEA. CDR3 length: 15 amino acids. The CDR3 nucleotides read TGTGCCAGCAGCTTATCAACTAGCGGAGCCAATGAGCAGTTCTTC. Translating gives CASSLSTSGANEQFF.

J is TRBJ1-4 and V is TRBV11-2; D unresolved. V lost 5 bases, J lost 8 bases, and 21 bases lay in between. The germline V gene encodes CDR1 SGHAT and CDR2 FQNNGV. The CDR3 spans 16 residues. The CDR3 protein is CASSPHVDASGEKLFF. CDR3 nucleotides: TGTGCCAGCAGCCCCCATGTTGACGCCTCCGGGGAAAAACTGTTTTTT.

This chain uses TRBV2 with TRBJ1-6; the D gene is possibly TRBD1 (5 bases). Germline V gene data show CDR1 as SNHLY and CDR2 as FYNNEI. The CDR3 sequence is 14 residues long. Deletions cut 7 bases from V and 5 bases from J, with 12 bases between. CDR3: CASIADRDNSPLHF. CDR3 bases: TGTGCCAGCATTGCCGACAGAGATAATTCACCCCTCCACTTT.

The chain employs TRBV12-2 and TRBJ2-7; the table's D call of TRBD2 was not tested on the DNA. TRBV12-2 is recorded as a pseudogene. The CDR3 spans 17 residues. This CDR3 reads CASRLAGLAGLTYEQYF. CDR3 in DNA: TGTGCAAGTCGCTTAGCGGGACTAGCGGGACTTACCTACGAGCAGTACTTC.

This clone was counted once. The DNA for the CDR3 is TGTGCCAGCGGACCGGAAGGGGATCAGCCCCAGCATTTT. Protein product: CASGPEGDQPQHF. The chain uses TRBV7-2 and TRBJ1-5, with a possible D match to TRBD1 (5 bases). V shed 8 bases and J shed 5 bases, with 13 bases lying between them. CDR1 SGHTA and CDR2 FQGNSA come from the germline V gene. This CDR3 has 13 residues.

CDR3 DNA sequence: TGTGCCAGCAGCTTGGGGCTAGCGGGGGCCACGGGCGAGCAGTACTTC. Protein: CASSLGLAGATGEQYF. The chain recombines TRBV5-6 with TRBJ2-7; 10 bases are a match to TRBD2. There are 16 residues in the CDR3. The trim removed 0 bases at V and 6 bases at J, leaving 9 bases unmatched. Germline V gives CDR1 SGHDT, CDR2 YYEEEE. The variable domain in full, completed from reference TRBV5-6 and TRBJ2-7, reads DAGVTQSPTHLIKTRGQQVTLRCSPKSGHDTVSWYQQALGQGPQFIFQYYEEEERQRGNFPDRFSGHQFPNYSSELNVNALLLGDSALYLCASSLGLAGATGEQYFGPGTRLTVT.

The CDR3 nucleotides are TGTGCCAGCAGTTGGACTAGCCAAGCCACAGATACGCAGTATTTT. It is translated as CASSWTSQATDTQYF. The chain recombines TRBV2 with TRBJ2-3; 8 nucleotides line up with TRBD2. Germline V lookup: CDR1 SNHLY, CDR2 FYNNEI. The CDR3 runs to 15 residues. V trimming: 5 bases; J trimming: 2 bases; junction bases outside the gene matches: 6.

V is TRBV7-8 and J is TRBJ1-1; 7 nucleotides line up with TRBD1. Germline-derived CDR1 and CDR2 are SGHVS and FQNEAQ. CDR3 length: 16 amino acids. The V segment lost 4 bases and the J segment 2 bases; nucleotides outside the gene matches: 10. The DNA of the CDR3 is TGTGCCAGCAGCTATATAACGGGACAGATAAACACTGAAGCTTTCTTT. Translating gives CASSYITGQINTEAFF.

This clone came up a few times. The V gene is TRBV9, the J gene TRBJ1-2; D is perhaps TRBD1 (6 bases). The CDR3 covers 15 residues. Between the trimmed V and J ends, which lost 4 bases and 3 bases, there was a span of 16 bases. From germline, CDR1 is SGDLS and CDR2 YYNGEE. The CDR3 loop reads CASSPRGGGDYGYTF. Here the CDR3 DNA reads TGTGCCAGCAGCCCCCGGGGAGGGGGGGACTATGGCTACACCTTC.